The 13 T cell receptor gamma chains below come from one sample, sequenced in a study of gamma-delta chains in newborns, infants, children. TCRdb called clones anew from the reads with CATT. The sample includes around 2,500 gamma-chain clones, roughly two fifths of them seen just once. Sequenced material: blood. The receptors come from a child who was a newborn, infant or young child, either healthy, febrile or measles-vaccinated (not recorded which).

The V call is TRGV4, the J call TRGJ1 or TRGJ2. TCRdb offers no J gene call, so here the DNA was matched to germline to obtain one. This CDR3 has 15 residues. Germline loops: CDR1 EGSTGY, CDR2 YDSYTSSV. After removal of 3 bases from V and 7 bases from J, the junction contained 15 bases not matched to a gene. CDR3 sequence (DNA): TGTGCCACCTGGGATCGGGCGGAGAATTTCTATAAGAAACTCTTT. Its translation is CATWDRAENFYKKLF.

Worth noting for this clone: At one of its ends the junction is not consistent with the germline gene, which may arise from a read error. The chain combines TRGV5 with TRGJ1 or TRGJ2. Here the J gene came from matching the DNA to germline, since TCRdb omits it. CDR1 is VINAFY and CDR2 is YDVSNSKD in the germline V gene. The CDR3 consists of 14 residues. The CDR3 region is CATWDRPRGGKKLF. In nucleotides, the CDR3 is TGCGCCACCTGGGACAGGCCAAGGGGAGGTAAGAAACTCTTT.

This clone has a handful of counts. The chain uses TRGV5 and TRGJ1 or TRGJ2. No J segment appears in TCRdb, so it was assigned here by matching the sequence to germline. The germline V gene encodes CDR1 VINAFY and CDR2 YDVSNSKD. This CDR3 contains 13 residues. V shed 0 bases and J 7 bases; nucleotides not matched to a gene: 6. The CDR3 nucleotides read TGTGCCACCTGGGACAGGCCAAGGTATAAGAAACTCTTT. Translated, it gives CATWDRPRYKKLF.

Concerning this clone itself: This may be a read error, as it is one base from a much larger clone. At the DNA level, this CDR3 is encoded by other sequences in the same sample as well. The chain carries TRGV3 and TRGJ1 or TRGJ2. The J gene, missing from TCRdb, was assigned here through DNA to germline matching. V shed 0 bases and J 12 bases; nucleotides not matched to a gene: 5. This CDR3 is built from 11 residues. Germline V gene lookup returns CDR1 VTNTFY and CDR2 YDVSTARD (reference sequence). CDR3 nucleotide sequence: TGTGCCACCTGGGACAGGCAGAGGAAACTCTTT. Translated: CATWDRQRKLF.

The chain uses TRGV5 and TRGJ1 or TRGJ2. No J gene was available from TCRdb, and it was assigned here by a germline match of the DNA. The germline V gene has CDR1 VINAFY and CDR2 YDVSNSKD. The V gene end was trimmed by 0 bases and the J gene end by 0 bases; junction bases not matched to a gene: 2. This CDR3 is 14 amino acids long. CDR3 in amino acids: CATWDRENYYKKLF. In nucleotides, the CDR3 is TGTGCCACCTGGGACAGGGAGAATTATTATAAGAAACTCTTT.

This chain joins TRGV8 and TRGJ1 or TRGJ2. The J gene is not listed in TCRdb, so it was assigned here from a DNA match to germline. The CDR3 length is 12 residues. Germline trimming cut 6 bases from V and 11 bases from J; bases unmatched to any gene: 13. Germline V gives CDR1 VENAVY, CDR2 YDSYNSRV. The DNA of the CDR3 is TGTGCCACCTGGAGAGGGGTAGGGGAGAAACTCTTT. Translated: CATWRGVGEKLF.

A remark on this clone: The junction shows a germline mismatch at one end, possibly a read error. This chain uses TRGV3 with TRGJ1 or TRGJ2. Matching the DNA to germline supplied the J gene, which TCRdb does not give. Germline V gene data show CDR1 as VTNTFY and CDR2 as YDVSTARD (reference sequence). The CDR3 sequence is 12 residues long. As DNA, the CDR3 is TGTGCCGCCTGGGACAGGCAGGGAAAGAAACTCTTT. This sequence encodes CAAWDRQGKKLF.

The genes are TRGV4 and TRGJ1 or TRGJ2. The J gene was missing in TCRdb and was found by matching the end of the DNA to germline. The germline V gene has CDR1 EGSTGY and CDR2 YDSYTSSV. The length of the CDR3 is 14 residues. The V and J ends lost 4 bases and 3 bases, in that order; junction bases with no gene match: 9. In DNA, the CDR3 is TGTGCCACCTGGGAGGAAGTCCCTTATTATAAGAAACTCTTT. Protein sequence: CATWEEVPYYKKLF.

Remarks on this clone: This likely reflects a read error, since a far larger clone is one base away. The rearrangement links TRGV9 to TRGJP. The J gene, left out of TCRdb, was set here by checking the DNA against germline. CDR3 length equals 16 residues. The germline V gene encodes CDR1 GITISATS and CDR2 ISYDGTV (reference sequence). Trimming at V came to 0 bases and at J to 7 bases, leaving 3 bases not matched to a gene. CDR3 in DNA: TGTGCCTTGTGGGAGGTGCATGAGTTGGGCAAAAAAATCAAGGTATTT. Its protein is CALWEVHELGKKIKVF.

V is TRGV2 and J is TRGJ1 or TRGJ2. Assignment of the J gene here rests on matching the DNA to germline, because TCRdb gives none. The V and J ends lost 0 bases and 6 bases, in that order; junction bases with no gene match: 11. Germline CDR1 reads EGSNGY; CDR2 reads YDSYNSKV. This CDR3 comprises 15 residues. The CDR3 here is CATWDGVRTGYKKLF. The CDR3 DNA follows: TGTGCCACCTGGGACGGGGTAAGAACCGGTTATAAGAAACTCTTT.

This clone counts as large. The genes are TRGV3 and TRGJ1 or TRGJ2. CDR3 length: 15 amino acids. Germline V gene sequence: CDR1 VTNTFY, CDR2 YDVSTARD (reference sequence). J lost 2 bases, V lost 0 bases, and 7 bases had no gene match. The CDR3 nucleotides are TGTGCCACCTGGGACAGGCGAGGGGATTATTATAAGAAACTCTTT. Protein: CATWDRRGDYYKKLF.

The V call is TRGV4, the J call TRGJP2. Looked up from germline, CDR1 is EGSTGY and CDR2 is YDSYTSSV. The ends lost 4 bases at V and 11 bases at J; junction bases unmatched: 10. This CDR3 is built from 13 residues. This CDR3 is CATWDPEKWIKTF. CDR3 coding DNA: TGTGCCACCTGGGACCCCGAGAAGTGGATCAAGACGTTT.

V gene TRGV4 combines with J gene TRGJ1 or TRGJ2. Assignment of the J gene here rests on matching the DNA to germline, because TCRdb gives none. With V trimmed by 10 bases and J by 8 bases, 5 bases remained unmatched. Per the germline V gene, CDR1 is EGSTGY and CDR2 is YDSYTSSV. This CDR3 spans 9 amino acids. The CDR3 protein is CATVNKKLF. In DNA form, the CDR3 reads TGTGCCACTGTCAATAAGAAACTCTTT.